A selection of T cell receptor beta chains follows, all from one sample in a study of blood T cell repertoires in COVID-19. TCRdb's table, derived via immunoSEQ multiplex PCR, lists solely in-frame clones and lacks some. The repertoire holds about 180,000 clones, with over 75% as singletons. The material sequenced was peripheral blood. The receptors were sampled from a man aged 70-80 years with active or convalescent COVID-19. The CDR3 runs from the conserved cysteine through the conserved F or W. D genes are given only for firm matches.

j_call d_call v_call cdr3_aa cdr3_nt
TRBJ1-3 . TRBV27 CASSLYGGSSGNTIYF TGTGCCAGCAGTTTATACGGGGGGAGCTCTGGAAACACCATATATTTT
TRBJ1-5 . TRBV21-1 CASRLQGDQPQHF TGTGCCAGCAGGCTACAGGGTGATCAGCCCCAGCATTTT
TRBJ2-3 . TRBV18 CASSPVIQGGTDTQYF TGTGCCAGCTCACCAGTTATCCAGGGCGGCACAGATACGCAGTATTTT
TRBJ1-2 TRBD1 TRBV2 CASGLDRASGYTF TGTGCCAGCGGGCTAGACAGGGCTAGTGGCTACACCTTC
TRBJ2-1 TRBD2 TRBV5-1 CASSPTSGGRDEQFF TGCGCCAGCAGCCCAACTAGCGGGGGGAGGGATGAGCAGTTCTTC
TRBJ1-5 TRBD1 TRBV25-1 CASSESLGQDNQPQHF TGTGCCAGCAGTGAATCCCTCGGACAGGACAATCAGCCCCAGCATTTT
TRBJ1-1 . TRBV5-1 CASSLTGTGTEAFF TGCGCCAGCAGCTTAACAGGGACGGGCACTGAAGCTTTCTTT
TRBJ1-2 . TRBV5-1 CASSFSGVTNYGYTF TGCGCCAGCAGCTTTTCAGGGGTTACTAACTATGGCTACACCTTC
TRBJ1-6 TRBD1 TRBV3-1/TRBV3-2 CASSPEGTGSSPLHF TGTGCCAGCAGCCCAGAGGGGACAGGGTCTTCACCCCTCCACTTT
TRBJ1-2 TRBD1 TRBV12-3/TRBV12-4 CASSQQGDLGYTF TGTGCCAGCAGCCAACAGGGGGACCTTGGCTACACCTTC
TRBJ2-5 . TRBV30 CAFQGGGKETQYF TGTGCCTTCCAGGGGGGCGGGAAAGAGACCCAGTACTTC